This T cell receptor (beta chain) was sequenced for a study of blood T cell repertoires in COVID-19 (dated by TCRdb to 2018 to 2020). At the level of the whole study: Samples covering the acute and convalescent phases of COVID-19 were provided by collaborators in the United States, Italy and Spain. The prospective study material was composed of cDNA or gDNA derived from T cells, B-cell-depleted T cells, or PBMCs. Deeply sampled blood TCRbeta repertoires from subjects exposed to, actively infected with, or recovered from COVID-19 were included in the dataset. The repertoires were released in a freely available public database intended as a resource for research on the immune response to SARS-CoV-2. Samples came from the ongoing ImmuneRACE study (first 160 participants) plus 1,254 subjects from 6 global collaborators. A de-identified subject ID, COVID-19 status, age in years and sex were almost always included in the sample metadata. Where available, HLA class I and class II types were taken from metadata supplied by the sample provider and were not determined by assay-based typing. Summary of the overall study and its limitations: Clinical and demographic metadata were provided uncurated, with the amount varying by source and participant.

In Seattle, one collaborating source enrolled patients while the infection was active and tracked those patients longitudinally over the course of disease. The collaborating institutions used their own protocols to collect whole blood in K2EDTA tubes. Collaborator samples were shipped for TCRbeta analysis as frozen whole blood, isolated PBMCs, or DNA extracted from either sample type. TCRbeta CDR3 regions were amplified from genomic DNA by means of the immunoSEQ Assay, a bias-controlled multiplex PCR. Per the original workflow: Within the assay, amplification of reference gene primers was used to estimate how many nucleated cells each sample contained. To quantify the absolute abundance of each unique TCRbeta CDR3 rearrangement, sequence reads were collapsed and filtered. For each sample, productive Simpson clonality was calculated as the square root of Simpson's diversity index across productive rearrangements. TCRdb limited this immuneACCESS table to in-frame rearrangements with V and J called. A share of clones is missing; checked studies link under half to unresolved V genes, and the rest is unexplained. The D gene and trimming were derived from the DNA, and the V and J assignments and clone size from that table. Recorded for this sample are roughly 230,000 clones; over 90% of them occurred a single time. The ten largest account for 0.83% of the sample.

Taken from the germline V gene (reference sequence), the CDR1 and CDR2 loops are SEHNR and FQNEAQ. The V and J ends are trimmed by 5 bases and 3 bases, leaving 11 bases between them. The CDR3 sequence holds 14 residues, the cysteine and phenylalanine included. Only CDR3 DNA is held: 42 bases, read in frame from base 1. About this clone itself: Its antigen is currently not known. There are no base qualities to consult, and no much larger clone falls within one base.

Sequencing was carried out using peripheral blood. The rearranged chain carries TRBV7-9 and TRBJ1-3, with TRBD1 as a weak D call on 6 bases. The clonotype originates from a man aged 25-45 years with COVID-19, enrolled during active disease. The CDR3 sequence is CASSPTGSGNTIYF. The DNA sequence is TGTGCCAGCAGCCCAACAGGGAGTGGAAACACCATATATTTT.